This T cell receptor (beta chain) comes out of a study of CD8+ T cells in alopecia areata. As for the study in general: Using the percentage of affected scalp area, treated patients' severity was scored.

The study, taken as a whole, reports: Clarity of TCR sharing across patients fell short of that in mice, possibly HLA-related. During tofacitinib treatment, many expanded lesional clones remained in scalp and blood.

The treatment was: oral pan-JAK inhibitor, 5-10 mg twice daily. As regards this clone: Antigen unknown.

In each case, RNA was isolated and then reverse transcribed into cDNA as the sequencing template. Using immunoSEQ multiplex PCR, the repertoire was profiled, and TCRdb retains in-frame clones only, with some absent. The table includes 100,000 or so clones, just under 60% detected once. The germline CDR1 and CDR2 sequences are MGHRA and YSYEKL. Deletions cut 7 bases from V and 1 base from J, with 7 bases between. This CDR3 has 12 residues. The sequence derives from a human donor with alopecia areata. The starting material was CD8+ T cells sorted from blood, obtained between weeks 55 and 65, from a patient treated with tofacitinib. J is TRBJ1-1 and V is TRBV4-1; no definite D call. The DNA of the CDR3 is TGCGCCAGCAAAACACCGAACACTGAAGCTTTCTTT. Amino acids: CASKTPNTEAFF.